Following are 10 T cell receptor beta chains from one sample sequenced in a study of TIL therapy for anti-PD-1-resistant metastatic lung cancer. Time point of the sample: pre-treatment sample, taken before nivolumab and TIL therapy. The libraries were made with immunoSEQ v3. Sequencing used immunoSEQ multiplex PCR; TCRdb keeps in-frame clones, though not all of them. The sample shows 50,000 to 70,000 clones, roughly four fifths of them seen only once. The source material was blood, sampled at baseline. The receptors were gathered from a person aged 25 to 80 with non-small cell lung cancer.

The chain carries TRBV5-1 and TRBJ2-1, with a weak D call TRBD1 (6 bases). This CDR3 is 15 amino acids long. Germline assignment: CDR1 SGHRS and CDR2 YFSETQ. V gave up 1 base and J gave up 4 bases, with 12 bases separating them. The CDR3 coding sequence is TGCGCCAGCAGCTTGCAGGGGTCGAGTTACAATGAGCAGTTCTTC. Its protein is CASSLQGSSYNEQFF.

This chain links TRBV27 with TRBJ2-1, with TRBD2 matching 7 bases. The V gene's germline CDR1 is MNHEY and CDR2 SMNVEV (reference sequence). J lost 7 bases, V lost 3 bases, and 6 bases had no gene match. The CDR3 is made up of 14 amino acids. CDR3 sequence reads: CASSFRLALNEQFF. The CDR3, as DNA: TGTGCCAGCAGTTTTAGACTAGCCCTTAATGAGCAGTTCTTC.

The genes are TRBV5-4 and TRBJ2-7; D not resolved. V lost 1 base, J lost 0 bases, and 11 bases lay in between. Per germline, CDR1 SGHNT and CDR2 YYREEE (reference sequence). The CDR3 sequence is 15 residues long. CDR3 nucleotide sequence: TGTGCCAGCAGCTTGTTTAAGCCAGACTCCTACGAGCAGTACTTC. This encodes CASSLFKPDSYEQYF.

The chain joins TRBV21-1 to TRBJ2-3; TRBD2 reflects the table's D call only, with no check against the DNA. TRBV21-1 is a documented pseudogene. CDR3 length equals 15 residues. This CDR3 reads CASSDCGGSTDTQYF. The CDR3 bases are TGTGCCAGCAGCGATTGCGGGGGCAGCACAGATACGCAGTATTTT.

This clone appeared once. The rearrangement links TRBV30 to TRBJ1-4, with no clear D. The CDR3 extends over 15 amino acids. From germline, CDR1 is GTSNPN and CDR2 SVGIG (reference sequence). The germline V and J ends were trimmed by 2 bases and 6 bases, with 16 bases remaining between them. The CDR3 DNA is TGTGCCTGGAGTCCACGGGATGCAATGGATGAAAAACTGTTTTTT. Translation: CAWSPRDAMDEKLFF.

This clone has more than one count but fewer than ten. The rearrangement joins TRBV11-1 to TRBJ2-7; D not certain. Trimming cost V 1 base and J 1 base, with 8 bases left between them. The germline CDR1 and CDR2 sequences are SGHAT and FQDESV (reference sequence). This CDR3 region has 14 residues. The DNA for the CDR3 is TGTGCCAGCAGCTTAGACGGCAGTTCCTACGAGCAGTACTTC. Its translation: CASSLDGSSYEQYF.

The chain uses TRBV28 and TRBJ1-2, with unresolved D. CDR3 size: 16 residues. Germline values: CDR1 MDHEN, CDR2 SYDVKM. V shed 6 bases and J shed 1 base, with 18 bases lying between them. In DNA form, the CDR3 reads TGTGCCAGCAGCTGGTTTTCGGGTCCAAATAACTATGGCTACACCTTC. Translating gives CASSWFSGPNNYGYTF.

By sample fraction, this clone is medium-sized (0.01 to 0.1%). This chain joins TRBV10-1 and TRBJ1-6; D is undetermined. The CDR3 runs to 13 residues. Germline loops: CDR1 WNHNN, CDR2 SYGVQD (reference sequence). V was pared by 6 bases and J by 13 bases, with 16 bases between. CDR3 sequence reads: CASSPLGCWPLHF. The CDR3 DNA is TGCGCCAGCAGCCCGTTGGGGTGTTGGCCCCTCCACTTT.

The chain recombines TRBV3-1 (or the pseudogene TRBV3-2) with TRBJ2-5, with 8 positions matching TRBD1. CDR1 LGHDT and CDR2 YNNKEL come from the germline V gene (reference sequence). The CDR3 consists of 14 residues. The ends lost 3 bases at V and 3 bases at J; junction bases unmatched: 3. The CDR3 DNA sequence: TGTGCCAGCAGCCAGGACAGGGCTAAAGAGACCCAGTACTTC. It encodes CASSQDRAKETQYF.

The V and J genes are TRBV7-2 and TRBJ1-5; TRBD1 matches 7 bases. CDR1 and CDR2 (germline): SGHTA, FQGNSA. Losses at the gene ends were 5 bases for V and 0 bases for J; bases not matched to a gene: 7. The CDR3 length is 16 residues. The CDR3 DNA follows: TGTGCCAGCAGCCCCGGGACAGTTTATAGCAATCAGCCCCAGCATTTT. It yields the protein CASSPGTVYSNQPQHF.